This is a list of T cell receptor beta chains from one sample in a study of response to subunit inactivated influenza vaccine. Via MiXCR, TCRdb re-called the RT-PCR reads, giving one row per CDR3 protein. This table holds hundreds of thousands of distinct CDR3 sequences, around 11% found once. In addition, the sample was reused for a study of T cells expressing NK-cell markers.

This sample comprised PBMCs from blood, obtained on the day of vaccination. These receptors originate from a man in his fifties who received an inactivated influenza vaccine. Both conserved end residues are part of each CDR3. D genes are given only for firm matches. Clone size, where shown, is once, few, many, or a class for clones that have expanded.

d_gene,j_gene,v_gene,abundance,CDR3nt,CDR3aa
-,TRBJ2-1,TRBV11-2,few,TGTGCCAGCAACCTACTCAGAGGGGCTCACAATGAGCAGTTCTTC,CASNLLRGAHNEQFF
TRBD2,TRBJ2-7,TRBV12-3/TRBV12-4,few,TGTGCCAGCAGCCCCGGGACTAGCGGGAGTCTGTCGTACTTC,CASSPGTSGSLSYF
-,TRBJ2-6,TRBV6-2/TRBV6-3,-,TGTGCCAGCGTTCGGCTGGGATCTGGGGCCAACGTCCTGACTTTC,CASVRLGSGANVLTF
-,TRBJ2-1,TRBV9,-,TGTGCCAGCAGCGTCAGCGGTGTGGGGGAGCAGTTCTTC,CASSVSGVGEQFF
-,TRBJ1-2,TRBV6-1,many,TGTGCCAGCAGTACAGGGATACGTTATGGCTACACCTTC,CASSTGIRYGYTF
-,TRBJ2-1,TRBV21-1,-,TGTGCCAGCAGAGCCCCAAGGGATGAGCAGTTCTTC,CASRAPRDEQFF
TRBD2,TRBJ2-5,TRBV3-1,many,TGTGCCAGCAGCCCTCGACAGAAACTAGCGGGAGAGACCCAGTACTTC,CASSPRQKLAGETQYF
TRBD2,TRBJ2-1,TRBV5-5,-,TGTGCCAGCAGCTTGGTCCGGGAGGTTCCTAATGAGCAGTTCTTC,CASSLVREVPNEQFF
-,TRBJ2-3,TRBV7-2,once,TGTGCCAGCAGCTCAATTCGAGGGGCCACAGATACGCAGTATTTT,CASSSIRGATDTQYF
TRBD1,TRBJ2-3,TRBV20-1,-,TGCAGTGCTAGAGATGGACAGGGTCCAGATACGCAGTATTTT,CSARDGQGPDTQYF
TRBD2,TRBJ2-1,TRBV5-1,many,TGCGCCAGCAGCTTAGCGGGAGCTCGTAATGAGCAGTTCTTC,CASSLAGARNEQFF
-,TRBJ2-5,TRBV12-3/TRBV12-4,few,TGTGCCAGCAGCCCCGGGGACGGGCCGGAGACCCAGTACTTC,CASSPGDGPETQYF
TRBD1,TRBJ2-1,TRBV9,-,TGTGCCAGCAGCGGGACAGGTGGGAATGAGCAGTTCTTC,CASSGTGGNEQFF
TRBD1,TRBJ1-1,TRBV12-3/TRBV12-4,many,TGTGCCAGCAGTCAAAACAGGGGGAGACAAGCTTTCTTT,CASSQNRGRQAFF
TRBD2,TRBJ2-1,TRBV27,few,TGTGCCAGCGGTACTAGCGACCGGTTTTGGGAGCAGTTCTTC,CASGTSDRFWEQFF
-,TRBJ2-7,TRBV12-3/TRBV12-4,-,TGTGCCACCCGGGGGCAGGCCGACTACGAGCAGTACTTC,CATRGQADYEQYF
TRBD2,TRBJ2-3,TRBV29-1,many,TGCAGCGTTTCCGGGGGGGAAGTGGGTACGCAGTATTTT,CSVSGGEVGTQYF
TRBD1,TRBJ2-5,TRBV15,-,TGTGCCACCAGCAGAGATAGGACAGGGGAAGAGACCCAGTACTTC,CATSRDRTGEETQYF
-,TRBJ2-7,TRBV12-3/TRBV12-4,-,TGTGCCAGCAGCCGGGACGGTCGCCGCGAGCAGTACTTC,CASSRDGRREQYF
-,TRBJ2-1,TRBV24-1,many,TGTGCCACCAGTGACAACGACAGGTTTTACAATGAGCAGTTCTTC,CATSDNDRFYNEQFF
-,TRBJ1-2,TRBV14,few,TGTGCCAGCAGCCACAGAGGGACACAGAACTATGGCTACACCTTC,CASSHRGTQNYGYTF
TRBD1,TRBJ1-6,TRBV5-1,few,TGCGCCAGCAGCTTACAGGGGAAGACGACCTATAATTCACCCCTCCACTTT,CASSLQGKTTYNSPLHF
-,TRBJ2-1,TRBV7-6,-,TGTGCCAGCAGCTTAGCGATGGGGTCCCATGAGCAGTTCTTC,CASSLAMGSHEQFF
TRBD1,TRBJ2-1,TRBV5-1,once,TGCGCCAGCAGCCCCGGGACAGGGTCGCTAGGTGAGCAGTTCTTC,CASSPGTGSLGEQFF
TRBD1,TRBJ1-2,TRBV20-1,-,TGCAGTGCTAGCGCAGGGGGAAGGCCTGGCTACACCTTC,CSASAGGRPGYTF
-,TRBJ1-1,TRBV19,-,TGTGCCAGTAGTATAACGGGGTTGAACACTGAAGCTTTCTTT,CASSITGLNTEAFF
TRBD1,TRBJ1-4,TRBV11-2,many,TGTGCCAGCAGCGTCTCGGGACAGGGTCTTGAAAAACTGTTTTTT,CASSVSGQGLEKLFF
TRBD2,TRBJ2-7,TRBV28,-,TGTGCCAGCACTCTCTCCGCGGGGGGGGTCACTTACGAGCAGTACTTC,CASTLSAGGVTYEQYF
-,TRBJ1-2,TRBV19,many,TGTGCCAGTAGTATTGGGGGAACGGGGAACTATGGCTACACCTTC,CASSIGGTGNYGYTF
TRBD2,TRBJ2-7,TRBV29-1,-,TGCAGCGTTGCTAGGGCGGGAGCCAAGTACGAGCAGTACTTC,CSVARAGAKYEQYF
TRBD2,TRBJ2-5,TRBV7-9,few,TGTGCCAGCAGCCGCGGGACTAGCGCACAAGAGACCCAGTACTTC,CASSRGTSAQETQYF
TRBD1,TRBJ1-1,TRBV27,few,TGTGCCAGCAGTTCCCGCGGGACAGGGCCGCGTGACGCTTTCTTT,CASSSRGTGPRDAFF
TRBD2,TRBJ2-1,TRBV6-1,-,TGTGCCAGCAGGAGGACTAGCGGGAGGGTAGAGGGTGAGCAGTTCTTC,CASRRTSGRVEGEQFF
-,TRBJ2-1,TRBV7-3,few,TGTGCCAGCAGCAGGGGGGGCGCCCCTAACAATGAGCAGTTCTTC,CASSRGGAPNNEQFF
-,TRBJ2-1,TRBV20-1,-,TGCAGTGCTAGACAGGGCAGGGGCGAAAATGAGCAGTTCTTC,CSARQGRGENEQFF
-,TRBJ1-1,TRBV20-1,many,TGCGGCCAGCCCAGGGGAGGGACTGAAGCTTTCTTT,CGQPRGGTEAFF
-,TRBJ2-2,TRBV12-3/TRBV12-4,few,TGTGCCAGCAGTTTGAGGAGGTCGGTCACCGGGGAGCTGTTTTTT,CASSLRRSVTGELFF
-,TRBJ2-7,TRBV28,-,TGTGCCAGCAGTTTATTTCTCGGGACGGAGACTTACGAGCAGTACTTC,CASSLFLGTETYEQYF
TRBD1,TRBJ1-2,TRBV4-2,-,TGTGCCAGCAGCCAAGGGGACAGTGGCTATGGCTACACCTTC,CASSQGDSGYGYTF
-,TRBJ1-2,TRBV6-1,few,TGTGCCAGCAGCCCCCCGGGTCTTTATGGCTACACCTTC,CASSPPGLYGYTF
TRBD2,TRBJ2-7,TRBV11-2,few,TGTGCCAGCCAAGGGACTAGCGGGATCAATGGGTTTTACGAGCAGTACTTC,CASQGTSGINGFYEQYF
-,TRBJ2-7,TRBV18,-,TGTGCCAGCTCACCAGGCGGCAGGCTCCGCTCCAAGCAGTACTTC,CASSPGGRLRSKQYF
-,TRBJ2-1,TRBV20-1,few,TGCAGTGCTAGTTGGGGGAATGAGCAGTTCTTC,CSASWGNEQFF
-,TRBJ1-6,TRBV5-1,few,TGCGCCAGCAGCTTGCAGAGGGCGAGGAATTCACCCCTCCACTTT,CASSLQRARNSPLHF
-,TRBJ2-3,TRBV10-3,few,TGTGCCATCAGTGAGGATGCCAATGCGCAGTATTTT,CAISEDANAQYF
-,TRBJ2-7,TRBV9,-,TGTGCCAGCAGCGTAGCCGACGGGGGAGGTACCTACGAGCAGTACTTC,CASSVADGGGTYEQYF
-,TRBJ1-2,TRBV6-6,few,TGTGCCATCCACCGGGAAAACTATGGCTACACCTTC,CAIHRENYGYTF
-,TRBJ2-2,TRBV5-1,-,TGCGCCAGCAGCTCCCGACAGGGAGGTGGGGAGCTGTTTTTT,CASSSRQGGGELFF
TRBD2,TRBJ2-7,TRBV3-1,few,TGTGCCAGCAGCCAAACCTCAACTAGCGGGAGTTTTTTCGAGCAGTACTTC,CASSQTSTSGSFFEQYF
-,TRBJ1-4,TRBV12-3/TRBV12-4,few,TGTGCCAGCAGTTTACGGCACAGAGCTAATGAAAAACTGTTTTTT,CASSLRHRANEKLFF
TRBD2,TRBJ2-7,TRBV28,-,TGTGCCAGCAGTCCCCGCGGGGGGGGGGTTCTTTACGAGCAGTACTTC,CASSPRGGGVLYEQYF
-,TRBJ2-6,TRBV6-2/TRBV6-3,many,TGTGCCAGCAGTTACCAGACAGGGAGGGCCCAGAAGCCTGGGGCCAACGTCCTGACTTTC,CASSYQTGRAQKPGANVLTF
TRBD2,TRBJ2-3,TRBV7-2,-,TGTGCCAGCAGCGAACTAGCGGGGGTTATAGATACGCAGTATTTT,CASSELAGVIDTQYF
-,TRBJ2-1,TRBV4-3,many,TGCGCCAGCAGCCGCACAGGCACCTACAATGAGCAGTTCTTC,CASSRTGTYNEQFF
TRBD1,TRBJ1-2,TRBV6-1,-,TGTGCCAGCAGCAAGTCGGGACAGGGCTATGGCTACACCTTC,CASSKSGQGYGYTF